A selection of T cell receptor beta chains follows, all from one sample in a study of identical twins. MiXCR, run by TCRdb on the 5' RACE reads, gives a single entry per CDR3 protein. The table lists some 1,600,000 distinct CDR3 sequences, about 31% of them singletons. Sequencing input: cord blood. These receptors all stem from a newborn girl in good health. CDR3s include the opening cysteine and the closing phenylalanine or tryptophan. A D gene is named only where the DNA matches it firmly. Rows may omit the clone size; those that give it use once, few, many or a size class.

D gene,J gene,clone size,V gene,CDR3 DNA,CDR3 protein
NA,TRBJ1-5,NA,TRBV3-1,TGTGCCAGCAGCCGGACAGTTTCTAATCAGCCCCAGCATTTT,CASSRTVSNQPQHF
NA,TRBJ2-7,NA,TRBV6-6,TGTGCCAGCAGTTACAGGGTTACAGGGTTCCCCTACGAGCAGTACTTC,CASSYRVTGFPYEQYF
NA,TRBJ2-6,few,TRBV20-1,TGCAGTGCTAGTCTCGGAGCCTCTGGGGCCAACGTCCTGACTTTC,CSASLGASGANVLTF
TRBD2,TRBJ2-3,few,TRBV5-1,TGCGCCAGCCGCGCGACTAGCAGTCCCACAGATACGCAGTATTTT,CASRATSSPTDTQYF
TRBD1,TRBJ2-7,few,TRBV7-9,TGTGCCAGCAGCTTTTTGCGACAGGGGGCAGACGAGCAGTACTTC,CASSFLRQGADEQYF
TRBD1,TRBJ2-4,few,TRBV4-1,TGCGCCAGCAGCCAGGGACCACAGGGGGCGATGGCCAAAAACATTCAGTACTTC,CASSQGPQGAMAKNIQYF
TRBD1,TRBJ2-3,NA,TRBV19,TGTGCCAGCCAAGCTACCCGGGACAGGGGCACAGATACGCAGTATTTT,CASQATRDRGTDTQYF
NA,TRBJ2-4,NA,TRBV20-1,TGCAGTGCTAGTTATGACAAAAACATTCAGTACTTC,CSASYDKNIQYF
NA,TRBJ1-6,NA,TRBV10-3,TGTGCCATCAGTGAGTCCGAACATAATTCACCCCTCCACTTT,CAISESEHNSPLHF
NA,TRBJ1-5,NA,TRBV21-1,TGTGCCAGCAGCAAAGAGGAGGGGAATAGCGATCAGCCCCAGCATTTT,CASSKEEGNSDQPQHF
NA,TRBJ2-5,NA,TRBV5-1,TGCGCCAGCAGCTTAGCGGAGGACAATGAGCAGTACTTC,CASSLAEDNEQYF
NA,TRBJ1-4,NA,TRBV25-1,TGTGCCAGCAGTGAATATGAACACCCTAATGAAAAACTGTTTTTT,CASSEYEHPNEKLFF
TRBD2,TRBJ2-3,NA,TRBV7-9,TGTGCCAGCAGCCGCTATAGCGGGGGGGCAGATACGCAGTATTTT,CASSRYSGGADTQYF
TRBD1,TRBJ2-5,few,TRBV6-1,TGTGCCAGCAGTGAAACGACAGGGGCACGGGGGACCCAGTACTTC,CASSETTGARGTQYF
NA,TRBJ2-2,NA,TRBV12-3/TRBV12-4,TGTGCCAGCAGTTTACGGCGGGTACCCACCGGGGAGCTGTTTTTT,CASSLRRVPTGELFF
NA,TRBJ2-5,few,TRBV7-7,TGTGCCAGCAGCATTGGCCCTGCCCAAGAGACCCAGTACTTC,CASSIGPAQETQYF
NA,TRBJ2-1,NA,TRBV5-1,TGCGCCAGCAGCATCAATCCCCCGAACAATGAGCAGTTCTTC,CASSINPPNNEQFF
TRBD2,TRBJ2-2,NA,TRBV25-1,TGTGCCAGCAGTGAACCTAGCGGGACTCACACCGGGGAGCTGTTTTTT,CASSEPSGTHTGELFF
TRBD1,TRBJ2-3,few,TRBV20-1,TGCAGTGCTAGAGCCCTTGGGACAGGTGTCGATACGCAGTATTTT,CSARALGTGVDTQYF
NA,TRBJ2-2,NA,TRBV2,TGTGCCAGCAGTGAATTCGGGAGAGGCACCGGGGAGCTGTTTTTT,CASSEFGRGTGELFF
NA,TRBJ2-7,NA,TRBV5-1,TGCGCCAGCAGCCGGAGTTCCTCTCTCTACGAGCAGTACTTC,CASSRSSSLYEQYF
TRBD2,TRBJ2-1,many,TRBV20-1,TGCAGTGCTAGGCCTAGCGGGAGCTACAATGAGCAGTTCTTC,CSARPSGSYNEQFF
NA,TRBJ2-5,NA,TRBV28,TGTGCCAGCAGTTCCCCTAGGGCAGAGACCCAGTACTTC,CASSSPRAETQYF
NA,TRBJ2-1,NA,TRBV5-1,TGCGCCAGCAGCTTGGTCAGATCGCGGGCTCGAGAGGGGAACAATGAGCAGTTCTTC,CASSLVRSRAREGNNEQFF
NA,TRBJ1-2,NA,TRBV12-3/TRBV12-4,TGTGCCAGCAGTTTCGGCAGGGAGCACTATGGCTACACCTTC,CASSFGREHYGYTF